These 20 T cell receptor beta chains were sequenced from one sample in a study of T cells in Graves' hyperthyroidism and ophthalmopathy. The TCR beta CDR3 regions underwent amplification using RNA transcripts as the source. The study used the HTBI primer set for a first-round RT-PCR of the TCR CDR3. TCRdb recomputed calls from the multiplex PCR reads with MiXCR, one row per CDR3 protein. This table holds approximately 740,000 distinct CDR3 sequences, roughly 15% found once. The sample comprised blood. The receptors here all came from a woman between 18 and 29 years old with Graves' hyperthyroidism.

This clonotype was recorded many times. This chain uses TRBV6-1 with TRBJ1-1; D is undetermined. Trimming took off 5 bases at V and 7 bases at J, with 17 bases between the two ends. CDR3 size: 14 residues. Germline loops: CDR1 MNHNS, CDR2 SASEGT. This CDR3 is CASSYEGTMFEAFF. The CDR3 DNA reads as TGTGCCAGCAGTTATGAGGGAACGATGTTTGAAGCTTTCTTT.

This clonotype was seen a handful of times. This chain uses TRBV29-1 with TRBJ2-5; 7 nucleotides match TRBD2. This CDR3 comprises 12 residues. After removal of 4 bases from V and 3 bases from J, the junction contained 2 bases not matched to a gene. The germline CDR1 and CDR2 sequences are SQVTM and ANQGSEA. The CDR3 sequence is CSVGLAEETQYF. The CDR3 bases are TGCAGCGTTGGACTAGCCGAAGAGACCCAGTACTTC. The full variable domain, rest sourced from reference TRBV29-1 and TRBJ2-5, is SAVISQKPSRDICQRGTSLTIQCQVDSQVTMMFWYRQQPGQSLTLIATANQGSEATYESGFVIDKFPISRPNLTFSTLTVSNMSPEDSSIYLCSVGLAEETQYFGPGTRLLVL.

The table lists this clonotype with many counts. J is TRBJ2-1 and V is TRBV6-1; D gene ambiguous. From germline, CDR1 is MNHNS and CDR2 SASEGT. Trimming cost V 2 bases and J 3 bases, with 11 bases left between them. This CDR3 is 15 amino acids long. In DNA, the CDR3 is TGTGCCAGCAGTGAATTAGAACGGAGCTACAATGAGCAGTTCTTC. Translated, it gives CASSELERSYNEQFF.

The rearrangement uses TRBV2 and TRBJ2-3; no clear D gene. Trimming removed 4 bases at V and 10 bases at J, with 6 bases between. The CDR3 totals 10 residues. CDR1 and CDR2 (germline): SNHLY, FYNNEI. CDR3 amino acids: CASSGIPQYF. The CDR3 DNA follows: TGTGCCAGCAGTGGTATCCCGCAGTATTTT.

This clonotype has ten or more counts. The gene calls are TRBV2 and TRBJ1-2; D unresolved. Per germline, CDR1 SNHLY and CDR2 FYNNEI. This CDR3 is 14 amino acids long. The V and J ends lost 3 bases and 8 bases respectively, with 16 bases between them. CDR3 coding DNA: TGTGCCAGCAGTGACAACGGTCTTGGAGAAGGCTACACCTTC. Translated, it gives CASSDNGLGEGYTF.

This sequence joins TRBV20-1 and TRBJ2-2, with a weak D call TRBD2 (6 bases). The V and J ends lost 6 bases and 2 bases respectively, with 16 bases between them. CDR3 length: 15 residues. The germline V gene has CDR1 DFQATT and CDR2 SNEGSKA (reference sequence). The CDR3 DNA sequence: TGCAGTGCGCGACGGCTAGCGAGAAACACCGGGGAGCTGTTTTTT. Translated, it gives CSARRLARNTGELFF.

This clonotype has only a few counts. The rearrangement links TRBV25-1 to TRBJ1-2; 7 positions agree with TRBD1. The V gene end was trimmed by 1 base and the J gene end by 8 bases; junction bases not matched to a gene: 4. The CDR3 contains 13 residues. Germline V gene lookup returns CDR1 MGHDK and CDR2 SYGVNS. The CDR3 region is CASSESRGSGYTF. DNA of the CDR3: TGTGCCAGCAGTGAATCCAGGGGGAGCGGCTACACCTTC.

This clonotype was seen ten or more times. This chain connects TRBV3-1 to TRBJ2-7; TRBD2 matches at 9 bases. The J segment lost 4 bases and the V segment lost 4 bases, leaving 2 bases of the junction unmatched. From germline, CDR1 is LGHDT and CDR2 YNNKEL (reference sequence). The CDR3 totals 13 residues. CDR3 nucleotide sequence: TGTGCCAGCAGCCGCGGGAGGGCTTACGAGCAGTACTTC. As protein: CASSRGRAYEQYF.

CDR3 DNA: TGTGCCAGCAGCTTAGGTGGCTCCCCGAACACTGAAGCTTTCTTT. It translates to CASSLGGSPNTEAFF. This chain uses TRBV7-3 with TRBJ1-1; no clear D gene. The germline V gene encodes CDR1 SGHTA and CDR2 FQGTGA. V shed 2 bases and J shed 1 base, with 11 bases lying between them. The CDR3 extends over 15 amino acids.

Concerning this clonotype itself: This sequence may be a read error, since a much larger clone differs from it by one base. The chain joins TRBV11-2 to TRBJ2-7; D gene ambiguous. The end of the DNA fits TRBJ2-1 better, so the J call may be wrong. CDR1 is SGHAT, CDR2 FQNNGV, per germline. The CDR3 length is 15 residues. CDR3 residues: CASSLDLKGSYEQFF. The CDR3 DNA follows: TGTGCCAGCAGCTTAGATCTGAAGGGATCCTACGAGCAGTTCTTC.

This clonotype was counted a few times. The rearrangement joins TRBV12-3 or TRBV12-4 to TRBJ2-2; D is uncertain. V was shortened by 5 bases and J by 1 base, with 11 bases between the two germline ends. The CDR3 totals 15 residues. The CDR3 protein is CASSRRILNTGELFF. The CDR3 DNA follows: TGTGCCAGCAGTCGTAGGATATTGAACACCGGGGAGCTGTTTTTT.

This clonotype was seen repeatedly, ten times or more. The V gene is TRBV24-1, the J gene TRBJ1-2; perhaps TRBD1 as D (5 bases). The CDR3 covers 16 residues. Germline V lookup: CDR1 KGHDR, CDR2 SFDVKD. Trimming took 5 bases from V and 5 from J, leaving 20 bases between them. In DNA form, the CDR3 reads TGTGCCACCAGTGCCTCCCCCGGGACTGGAGAATATGGCTACACCTTC. Its protein product is CATSASPGTGEYGYTF.

Concerning this clonotype itself: The junction and the germline gene differ at one end; a read error may be behind it. The chain links TRBV5-1 to TRBJ1-2; a weak D match, TRBD1 (6 bases). CDR1 is SGHRS and CDR2 is YFSETQ in the germline V gene. The CDR3 covers 15 residues. CDR3 DNA sequence: TGTGCCAGCAGCCCGGGGGGGGCCATTAACTATGGCTACACCTTC. This gives the protein CASSPGGAINYGYTF.

This clonotype was detected many times. The rearrangement joins TRBV6-1 to TRBJ2-3; TRBD1 aligns across 9 bases. This CDR3 has 14 amino acids. Germline assignment: CDR1 MNHNS and CDR2 SASEGT. After removal of 5 bases from V and 3 bases from J, the junction contained 3 bases not matched to a gene. The CDR3 spells CASSTGTGTDTQYF. The CDR3 DNA reads as TGTGCCAGCAGTACGGGGACAGGGACAGATACGCAGTATTTT.

This clonotype was counted at least ten times. The rearrangement joins TRBV30 to TRBJ1-1, with D uncertain. Germline assignment: CDR1 GTSNPN and CDR2 SVGIG (reference sequence). Trimming shortened V by 0 bases and J by 7 bases, and 15 bases separated the two germline ends. This CDR3 spans 14 amino acids. The CDR3 nucleotides are TGTGCCTGGAGTGTAGGGCCAGGCCCCCTTGAAGCTTTCTTT. Residues: CAWSVGPGPLEAFF.

In this sample, this clonotype turned up many times. This chain joins TRBV24-1 and TRBJ2-1; 10 bases agree with TRBD2. Germline V gives CDR1 KGHDR, CDR2 SFDVKD. The CDR3 contains 15 residues. V was clipped by 3 bases and J by 5 bases; unmatched bases: 3. CDR3 DNA sequence: TGTGCCACCAGTGATCTAGCGGGAGACAACAATGAGCAGTTCTTC. Translation: CATSDLAGDNNEQFF.

The J gene is TRBJ1-4, the V gene TRBV10-3; perhaps TRBD1 as D (5 bases). The CDR3 is made up of 14 amino acids. Trimming removed 6 bases from V and 7 bases from J, with 15 bases in between. From germline, CDR1 is ENHRY and CDR2 SYGVKD. CDR3: CAISSGRAAEKLFF. CDR3 bases: TGTGCCATCAGCTCAGGCAGGGCGGCTGAAAAACTGTTTTTT.

The genes are TRBV5-4 and TRBJ1-1; D is unclear. V was shortened by 0 bases and J by 4 bases, with 16 bases between the two germline ends. The length of the CDR3 is 16 residues. The germline V gene has CDR1 SGHNT and CDR2 YYREEE (reference sequence). The chain's CDR3 is CASSLDSLKSGTEAFF. The CDR3 DNA sequence: TGTGCCAGCAGCTTGGATTCCCTGAAAAGCGGCACTGAAGCTTTCTTT.

This clonotype was picked up many times. The chain links TRBV7-2 to TRBJ1-1; D possibly corresponds to TRBD1 (5 bases). Germline lookup yields CDR1 SGHTA and CDR2 FQGNSA. V was pared by 5 bases and J by 4 bases, with 11 bases between. The length of the CDR3 is 13 residues. CDR3 in amino acids: CASSNGAGTEAFF. The CDR3 bases are TGTGCCAGCAGCAACGGGGCCGGCACTGAAGCTTTCTTT.

In this sample, this clonotype turned up many times. This chain connects TRBV11-2 to TRBJ2-4; 13 bases map to TRBD2. The length of the CDR3 is 17 residues. Per germline, CDR1 SGHAT and CDR2 FQNNGV. V was pared by 5 bases and J by 6 bases, with 10 bases of the junction left unmatched. The CDR3 coding sequence is TGTGCCAGCAGCCCAGGGACTAGCGGGATTGGCAGAAACATTCAGTACTTC. This encodes CASSPGTSGIGRNIQYF.